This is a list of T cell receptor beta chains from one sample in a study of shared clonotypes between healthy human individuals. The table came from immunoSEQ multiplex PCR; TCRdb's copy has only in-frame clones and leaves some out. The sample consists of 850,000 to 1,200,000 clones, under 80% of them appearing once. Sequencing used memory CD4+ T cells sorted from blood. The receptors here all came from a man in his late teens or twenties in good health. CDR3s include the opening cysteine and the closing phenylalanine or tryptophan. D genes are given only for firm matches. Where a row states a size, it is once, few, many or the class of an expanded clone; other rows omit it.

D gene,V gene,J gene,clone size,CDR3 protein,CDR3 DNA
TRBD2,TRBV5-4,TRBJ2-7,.,CASSSAGLARNEQYF,TGTGCCAGCAGCTCTGCCGGACTAGCACGGAACGAGCAGTACTTC
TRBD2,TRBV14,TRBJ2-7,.,CASSQGLAGVHEQYF,TGTGCCAGCAGTCAAGGACTAGCGGGAGTTCACGAGCAGTACTTC
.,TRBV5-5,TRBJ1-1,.,CASSEVGWAEAFF,TGTGCCAGCAGCGAGGTGGGGTGGGCAGAAGCTTTCTTT
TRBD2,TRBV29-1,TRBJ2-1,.,CSVELREGYNEQFF,TGCAGCGTTGAATTGAGGGAGGGCTACAATGAGCAGTTCTTC
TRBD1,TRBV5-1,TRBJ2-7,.,CASRGTGNYEQYF,TGCGCCAGCAGGGGGACAGGGAACTACGAGCAGTACTTC
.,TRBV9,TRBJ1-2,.,CASSGTSDGKSKTF,TGTGCCAGCAGCGGTACCTCGGACGGAAAAAGTAAGACCTTC
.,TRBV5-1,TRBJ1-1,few,CASSPRPRDAVAFF,TGCGCCAGCAGCCCGCGACCTAGGGACGCTGTCGCTTTCTTT
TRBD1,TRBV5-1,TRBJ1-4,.,CASRQGAGEKLFF,TGCGCCAGCAGGCAGGGGGCAGGTGAAAAACTGTTTTTT
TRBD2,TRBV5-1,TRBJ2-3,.,CASSRTSGGVSTDTQYF,TGCGCCAGCAGCCGGACTAGCGGGGGGGTAAGCACAGATACGCAGTATTTT
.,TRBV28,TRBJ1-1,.,CASSLTGGTEAFF,TGTGCCAGCAGTCTCACTGGAGGAACTGAAGCTTTCTTT
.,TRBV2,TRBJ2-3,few,CASTSGRVEASVSLGTQYF,TGTGCCAGCACGTCGGGCAGGGTCGAGGCTAGCGTCTCCTTGGGGACGCAGTATTTT
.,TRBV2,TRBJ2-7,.,CASIYEITSYEQYF,TGTGCCAGCATTTATGAGATTACCTCCTACGAGCAGTACTTC
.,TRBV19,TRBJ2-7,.,CASSLEHRDHYSYEQYF,TGTGCCAGTAGTCTAGAACACAGGGACCACTACTCCTACGAGCAGTACTTC
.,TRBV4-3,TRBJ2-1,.,CASSQAGGAGGRFNEQFF,TGCGCCAGCAGCCAAGCAGGGGGCGCCGGCGGGAGGTTCAATGAGCAGTTCTTC
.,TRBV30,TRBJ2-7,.,CALGRTYEQYF,TGTGCCCTCGGACGGACCTACGAGCAGTACTTC
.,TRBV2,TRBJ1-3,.,CATSSSEGNTIYF,TGTGCCACCTCTTCGAGCGAAGGAAACACCATATATTTT
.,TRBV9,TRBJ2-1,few,CASSVDPWGGPDEQFF,TGTGCCAGCAGCGTAGACCCCTGGGGGGGGCCCGATGAGCAGTTCTTC
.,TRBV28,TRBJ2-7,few,CASSLGGPSGNEQYF,TGTGCCAGCAGTTTAGGTGGCCCTTCTGGGAACGAGCAGTACTTC
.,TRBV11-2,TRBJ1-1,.,CASSPVVGEAFF,TGTGCCAGCAGCCCCGTGGTGGGTGAAGCTTTCTTT